The rows below give T cell receptor beta chains drawn from one sample of a study of long-term antiretroviral therapy in people with HIV. Here immunoSEQ multiplex PCR was the method, and the copy in TCRdb shows in-frame clones only, minus some. Here the sample spans just under 8,000 clones, 81% being singletons. Here the sequenced sample was unsorted PBMCs, taken 2.5 to 2.6 years before starting antiretroviral therapy. The source is a middle-aged man with HIV. CDR3s include the opening cysteine and the closing phenylalanine or tryptophan. D genes are given only for firm matches. Expanded clones get a size class; other rows say once, few or many, or leave the size out.

TRBV7-9	15	NA	TRBJ1-2	few	TGTGCCAGCAGCCTCCGGGACCCGAACTGTTATGGCTACACCTTC	CASSLRDPNCYGYTF
TRBV15	16	NA	TRBJ1-4	NA	TGTGCCACCAGCTCCAGGGGCGGCAGGTGGGATGAAAAACTGTTTTTT	CATSSRGGRWDEKLFF
TRBV25-1	13	TRBD1	TRBJ1-1	NA	TGTGCCAGCAGTGACGGGACAGGCCCTGAAGCTTTCTTT	CASSDGTGPEAFF
TRBV9	14	NA	TRBJ2-7	NA	TGTGCCAGCAGCGTTCAGGGTTGGGGAGACGAGCAGTACTTC	CASSVQGWGDEQYF
TRBV4-1	15	TRBD1	TRBJ1-2	NA	TGCGCCAGCAGCACCCAGGGGGGGCCCAACTATGGCTACACCTTC	CASSTQGGPNYGYTF
TRBV30	13	NA	TRBJ1-1	NA	TGTGCCTGGACAGGCAGGGGGAACACTGAAGCTTTCTTT	CAWTGRGNTEAFF
TRBV30	15	NA	TRBJ2-2	NA	TGTGCCTGGAGTAAAGGGTCACGAAGGACCGGGGAGCTGTTTTTT	CAWSKGSRRTGELFF
TRBV18	15	TRBD1	TRBJ1-1	NA	TGTGCCAGCTCCCCCGACAGGGTAGTAGTTGGTGAAGCTTTCTTT	CASSPDRVVVGEAFF
TRBV5-5	16	TRBD2	TRBJ2-3	NA	TGTGCCAGCAGCTTGGCCCCTAGCGGGGGTACAGATACGCAGTATTTT	CASSLAPSGGTDTQYF
TRBV4-1	14	NA	TRBJ1-5	few	TGCGCCAGCAGCCAAGAGGGTAGCAATCAGCCCCAGCATTTT	CASSQEGSNQPQHF
TRBV4-2	15	TRBD1	TRBJ1-6	NA	TGTGCCAGCAGCCAAACGGGGACAGGCCACTCACCCCTCCACTTT	CASSQTGTGHSPLHF
TRBV5-4	14	NA	TRBJ2-7	NA	TGTGCCAGCAGCTTGGACGTCAGCTCCTACGAGCAGTACTTC	CASSLDVSSYEQYF
TRBV5-1	13	TRBD1	TRBJ1-1	NA	TGCGCCAGCAGCTTGCAGGGGGCTCCTGAAGCTTTCTTT	CASSLQGAPEAFF
TRBV10-3	14	TRBD1	TRBJ2-1	NA	TGTGCCATCAGTGAGATTACAGGGGCCAATGAGCAGTTCTTC	CAISEITGANEQFF
TRBV18	15	NA	TRBJ1-6	NA	TGTGCCAGCTCACCCGACGGCTCCTATAATTCACCCCTCCACTTT	CASSPDGSYNSPLHF
TRBV27	14	NA	TRBJ2-7	NA	TGTGCCAGCAGTTTGTTGACTGGGCAATACGAGCAGTACTTC	CASSLLTGQYEQYF
TRBV25-1	15	TRBD1	TRBJ1-1	NA	TGTGCCAGCAGTGGGGTGACAGGGATTAGCAGAGAAGCTTTCTTT	CASSGVTGISREAFF
TRBV6-5	13	NA	TRBJ1-2	few	TGTGCCAGCAGAACACCTTACGAGTATGGCTACACCTTC	CASRTPYEYGYTF
TRBV18	12	NA	TRBJ2-7	NA	TGTGCCAGCTCACCGACAGCAAACGAGCAGTACTTC	CASSPTANEQYF
TRBV5-6	14	TRBD1	TRBJ2-7	NA	TGTGCCAGCAGCCCCCGGGACAGCCCTTACGAGCAGTACTTC	CASSPRDSPYEQYF
TRBV6-6	12	NA	TRBJ1-6	NA	TGTGCCAGCATGTCTGGCGATTCACCCCTCCACTTT	CASMSGDSPLHF
TRBV7-8	16	NA	TRBJ2-3	large	TGTGCCAGCAGCCCGGTGTCGGGGGCGGGGTTGGATACGCAGTATTTT	CASSPVSGAGLDTQYF
TRBV7-3	17	TRBD2	TRBJ2-3	NA	TGTGCCAGCAGCTTAAGTCTAGCGGGGGTTCCCACAGATACGCAGTATTTT	CASSLSLAGVPTDTQYF